This T cell receptor beta chain was identified during a study of PD-L1 blockade in urothelial cancer. Across the study: Blood analyses occurred 3 weeks (second dose) and 6 weeks post treatment start. Blood gave a median 141,255 T cells.

Time point meaning: peripheral blood 6 weeks after treatment start. For this clone: Antigen: not known.

Synthetic spike-ins, TCR analog templates, were added into each PCR. This table comes from immunoSEQ multiplex PCR, and its TCRdb copy is limited to in-frame clones, with some not included. The sample consists of about 48,000 clones, approximately 80% of them appearing once. Study-wide findings and caveats: Below-median pretreatment blood TCR clonality predicted better survival.

V gave up 7 bases and J gave up 1 base; unmatched junction bases: 13. Germline values: CDR1 MDHEN, CDR2 SYDVKM. The CDR3 is 16 amino acids. The chain employs TRBV28 and TRBJ2-7, with 7 bases aligning to TRBD2. The source of this sequence is a man in his 70s with urothelial cancer. The sequencing used PBMCs, collected around atezolizumab (anti-PD-L1) treatment. The CDR3 is CASTLMGGRVSYEQYF. CDR3 coding DNA: TGTGCCAGCACCCTCATGGGGGGGAGGGTTTCCTACGAGCAGTACTTC.